The 21 T cell receptor beta chains below all came from one sample that was sequenced in a study of T cell clusters in autoimmune cytopenias. Multiplex touch-down PCR amplified TRB using TRB-A and TRB-B pools in one tube. Each CDR3 protein gets one entry in TCRdb, which reprocessed the multiplex PCR reads and gives no DNA. The table counts 11,000 or so distinct CDR3 sequences; more than 20% lies in the top ten. TRB amplification used 250 ng of peripheral blood genomic DNA. These data also featured in a second study, about T cell repertoires in aging, cancer and after chemotherapy.

Input material: peripheral blood. The receptors stem from a human donor in good health.

This clonotype ranks as medium-sized (0.01 to 0.1%) in terms of frequency. This sequence joins TRBV6-5 and TRBJ1-6. CDR3 length: 15 residues. The V gene's germline CDR1 is MNHEY and CDR2 SVGAGI. Here the CDR3 reads CASQLTIHSNSPLHF.

This clonotype shows up as medium-sized by frequency. V gene TRBV29-1 combines with J gene TRBJ2-7; TCRdb outputs TRBD1, but without DNA this stays unchecked. This CDR3 comprises 14 residues. Germline CDR1 is SQVTM and CDR2 is ANQGSEA. CDR3 residues: CSVEDRGVTYEQYF.

This clonotype is called medium-sized based on its frequency. The chain employs TRBV6-5 and TRBJ2-3. The CDR3 covers 14 residues. Per germline, CDR1 MNHEY and CDR2 SVGAGI. The CDR3 is CASSYASGTDTQYF.

The genes are TRBV7-9 and TRBJ2-1; the D call from TCRdb, TRBD2, cannot be confirmed without DNA. CDR1 is SEHNR and CDR2 is FQNEAQ in the germline V gene (reference sequence). CDR3 size: 13 residues. The CDR3: CASSLGEDNEQFF.

The J gene is TRBJ2-2, the V gene TRBV5-4; TCRdb picks TRBD2, but there is no DNA to check that call. In germline, CDR1 is SGHNT, CDR2 YYREEE (reference sequence). The CDR3 runs 16 residues. CDR3 region: CASSLELAANTGELFF.

This clonotype is identified as medium-sized from frequency. The gene calls are TRBV29-1 and TRBJ1-1; the D gene TCRdb calls, TRBD1, cannot be checked with no DNA. This CDR3 has 13 amino acids. Germline CDR1 reads SQVTM; CDR2 reads ANQGSEA. Here the CDR3 reads CSVAGTVNTEAFF.

The CDR3 reads CASSPQGGRGRTPGTELNSPLHF. The chain uses TRBV18 and TRBJ1-6; absent DNA, TCRdb's TRBD1 call cannot be checked. This CDR3 is built from 23 residues. CDR1 and CDR2 (germline): KGHSH, LQKENI.

The V gene is TRBV18, the J gene TRBJ1-1. Germline values: CDR1 KGHSH, CDR2 LQKENI. The CDR3 loop spans 16 amino acids. The CDR3 spells CASSPKGGGIDTEAFF.

This sequence joins TRBV12-3 or TRBV12-4 and TRBJ1-2. The CDR3 spans 14 residues. Here the CDR3 reads CASSLEGANYGYTF.

V gene TRBV18 combines with J gene TRBJ1-6; TCRdb lists TRBD1, though no DNA is available to test this call. Germline V gene lookup returns CDR1 KGHSH and CDR2 LQKENI. The CDR3 sequence is 13 residues long. CDR3 residues: CAGSGTGDSPLHF.

The rearrangement joins TRBV30 to TRBJ2-1; TCRdb designates TRBD1, a call that cannot be tested without DNA. The CDR3 spans 12 residues. Germline CDR1 is GTSNPN and CDR2 is SVGIG (reference sequence). CDR3 protein: CAWNRDSNEQFF. The variable domain in full, with the rest retrieved from reference TRBV30 and TRBJ2-1, is SQTIHQWPATLVQPVGSPLSLECTVEGTSNPNLYWYRQAAGRGLQLLFYSVGIGQISSEVPQNLSASRPQDRQFILSSKKLLLSDSGFYLCAWNRDSNEQFFGPGTRLTVL.

The chain joins TRBV7-2 to TRBJ2-1; checking the TCRdb D call of TRBD1 is not possible without DNA. The CDR3 totals 17 residues. Germline CDR1 reads SGHTA; CDR2 reads FQGNSA. This CDR3 is CASSRPKGARRDNEQFF.

CDR3 loop: CASSPSPGDFTDTQYF. The chain employs TRBV6-1 and TRBJ2-3; the TCRdb D gene call, TRBD2, has no DNA to confirm it. Germline V gene lookup returns CDR1 MNHNS and CDR2 SASEGT. The CDR3 is 16 amino acids.

The chain has TRBV12-3 or TRBV12-4 and TRBJ1-1. The CDR3 loop spans 16 amino acids. The CDR3 here is CASSPGAIRTNTEAFF.

The chain combines TRBV29-1 with TRBJ1-2; absent DNA, TCRdb's TRBD1 call cannot be checked. CDR1 and CDR2 from the germline V gene are SQVTM and ANQGSEA. The CDR3 covers 13 residues. CDR3 region: CSVAQGGGYGYTF.

According to its frequency, this clonotype is medium-sized. The chain employs TRBV29-1 and TRBJ2-3. This CDR3 is built from 11 residues. Germline CDR1 is SQVTM and CDR2 is ANQGSEA. The CDR3 region is CSVDEGNTQYF.

This clonotype shows up as medium-sized by frequency. The chain couples TRBV15 to TRBJ2-3; as DNA is missing, the TRBD2 call by TCRdb cannot be tested. The CDR3 spans 14 residues. Germline V gene sequence: CDR1 LNHNV, CDR2 YYDKDF (reference sequence). CDR3 sequence: CATSRRVATDTQYF.

By frequency, this clonotype registers medium-sized. The rearrangement links TRBV19 to TRBJ2-6; the TCRdb call, TRBD1, lacks DNA for checking. Germline CDR1 is LNHDA and CDR2 is SQIVND (reference sequence). This CDR3 comprises 20 residues. CDR3 region: CASSMWTTEFLISGANVLTF. The entire variable domain, with the rest obtained from reference TRBV19 and TRBJ2-6, is as follows: DGGITQSPKYLFRKEGQNVTLSCEQNLNHDAMYWYRQDPGQGLRLIYYSQIVNDFQKGDIAEGYSVSREKKESFPLTVTSAQKNPTAFYLCASSMWTTEFLISGANVLTFGAGSRLTVL.

The chain couples TRBV18 to TRBJ1-2. Germline V lookup: CDR1 KGHSH, CDR2 LQKENI. This CDR3 is 14 amino acids long. The CDR3 spells CASSPRGSNYGYTF.

The chain employs TRBV20-1 and TRBJ2-1; the TCRdb call, TRBD2, lacks DNA for checking. The CDR3 sequence is 14 residues long. Germline V gene lookup returns CDR1 DFQATT and CDR2 SNEGSKA (reference sequence). CDR3 protein: CSAMTSGVYNEQFF.

The chain carries TRBV18 and TRBJ1-1; TCRdb designates TRBD1, a call that cannot be tested without DNA. The CDR3 runs to 15 residues. The germline V gene encodes CDR1 KGHSH and CDR2 LQKENI. The CDR3 loop reads CASLFGGQGATEAFF.